A selection of T cell receptor beta chains follows, all from one sample in a study of response to subunit inactivated influenza vaccine. TCRdb itself ran the RT-PCR reads through MiXCR, one entry per CDR3 protein. Among roughly 500,000 distinct CDR3 sequences listed, about 25% were seen once. Sequences were derived from CD4+ T cells sorted from PBMCs, sampled 4 to 6 days after vaccination. The receptors derive from a man between 45 and 60 years old who received an inactivated influenza vaccine. The CDR3 runs from the conserved cysteine through the conserved F or W. A D gene is named only where the DNA matches it firmly. Clone size appears in some rows only: once, few, many, or a class for an expanded clone.

D: TRBD2; J: TRBJ2-3; V: TRBV5-1; size: .; DNA: TGCGCCAGCAGCCAGGGACTAGCGGGTTCAGATACGCAGTATTTT; CDR3: CASSQGLAGSDTQYF
D: .; J: TRBJ2-3; V: TRBV4-3; size: .; DNA: TGCGCCAGCAGCCAAGTCCCGGGGGGCAGCACAGATACGCAGTATTTT; CDR3: CASSQVPGGSTDTQYF
D: .; J: TRBJ1-4; V: TRBV18; size: .; DNA: TGTGCCAGCTCACCATTTCAACCGATCGGGATTTACGACGAAAAACTGTTTTTT; CDR3: CASSPFQPIGIYDEKLFF
D: TRBD1; J: TRBJ1-6; V: TRBV7-2; size: .; DNA: TGTGCCAGCAGCTTAGACTACAGGGGGTCACCCCTCCACTTT; CDR3: CASSLDYRGSPLHF
D: .; J: TRBJ2-5; V: TRBV12-3/TRBV12-4; size: .; DNA: TGTGCCAGCAGTACGGCGATGCAGACCCAGTACTTC; CDR3: CASSTAMQTQYF
D: .; J: TRBJ1-2; V: TRBV5-6; size: .; DNA: TGTGCCAGCAGCCCTAGACAGAAATCCTACTATGGCTACACCTTC; CDR3: CASSPRQKSYYGYTF
D: TRBD1; J: TRBJ1-6; V: TRBV6-5; size: .; DNA: TGTGCCAGCAGTTACTCAGGGGGGACAGGGGGCGATAATTCACCCCTCCACTTT; CDR3: CASSYSGGTGGDNSPLHF
D: .; J: TRBJ1-2; V: TRBV12-3/TRBV12-4; size: many; DNA: TGTGCCAGCAGTTTAGCGGGAGTGGGCTACACCTTC; CDR3: CASSLAGVGYTF
D: .; J: TRBJ2-3; V: TRBV7-3; size: once; DNA: TGTGCCAGCAGCTTGAGTCCCTCGGGAGATACGCAGTATTTT; CDR3: CASSLSPSGDTQYF
D: TRBD1; J: TRBJ2-1; V: TRBV18; size: .; DNA: TGTGCCAGCTCACCACCGTGGGACAGGGTTGGTAATGAGCAGTTCTTC; CDR3: CASSPPWDRVGNEQFF
D: TRBD2; J: TRBJ2-1; V: TRBV11-2; size: few; DNA: TGTGCCAGCAGCTTAGATCTAGCGGGTAGAGAGCAGTTCTTC; CDR3: CASSLDLAGREQFF
D: .; J: TRBJ2-2; V: TRBV12-3/TRBV12-4; size: .; DNA: TGTGCCAGCAGTTTTGGTCACTGGGAGCTGTTTTTT; CDR3: CASSFGHWELFF
D: .; J: TRBJ2-1; V: TRBV6-2/TRBV6-3; size: .; DNA: TGTGCCAGCAGTTACTCCCCTACGTCGAATGAGCAGTTCTTC; CDR3: CASSYSPTSNEQFF
D: .; J: TRBJ1-2; V: TRBV12-3/TRBV12-4; size: .; DNA: TGTGCCAGCAGTCGTTGGGACCTAGCAAACTATGGCTACACCTTC; CDR3: CASSRWDLANYGYTF
D: .; J: TRBJ1-1; V: TRBV12-3/TRBV12-4; size: few; DNA: TGTGCCAGCAGTCCGGGGTGGGCCCTGGAAGCTTTCTTT; CDR3: CASSPGWALEAFF
D: .; J: TRBJ1-4; V: TRBV2; size: few; DNA: TGTGCCAGCGCAGGCTTAAATGAAAAACTGTTTTTT; CDR3: CASAGLNEKLFF
D: TRBD2; J: TRBJ2-1; V: TRBV27; size: .; DNA: TGTGCCAGCAACAATTGGGGGGGTCGGCCCTACAATGAGCAGTTCTTC; CDR3: CASNNWGGRPYNEQFF
D: .; J: TRBJ2-1; V: TRBV7-9; size: .; DNA: TGTGCCAGCAGGAGATGGAATGAGCAGTTCTTC; CDR3: CASRRWNEQFF
D: .; J: TRBJ2-2; V: TRBV7-9; size: few; DNA: TGTGCCAGCAACCTCTGGGACCCTGACACCGGGGAGCTGTTTTTT; CDR3: CASNLWDPDTGELFF
D: .; J: TRBJ2-1; V: TRBV12-3/TRBV12-4; size: many; DNA: TGTGCCAGCAGTTTAGATGGGATCTCCATGGGTGAGCAGTTCTTC; CDR3: CASSLDGISMGEQFF
D: .; J: TRBJ2-7; V: TRBV29-1; size: .; DNA: TGCAGCGCGAAGAGCAGGCGCGACGATTACGAGCAGTACTTC; CDR3: CSAKSRRDDYEQYF
D: .; J: TRBJ1-6; V: TRBV4-3; size: .; DNA: TGCGCCAGCAGCCACCTGGGAGGGGAAAGCTCACCCCTCCACTTT; CDR3: CASSHLGGESSPLHF
D: .; J: TRBJ2-7; V: TRBV20-1; size: .; DNA: TGCAGTGCTAGAAGGAGTGGGGGCGCCTACGAGCAGTACTTC; CDR3: CSARRSGGAYEQYF
D: .; J: TRBJ2-5; V: TRBV28; size: .; DNA: TGTGCCAGCAGTTCAGTGGGAGGGGGCGTTGAGACCCAGTACTTC; CDR3: CASSSVGGGVETQYF
D: .; J: TRBJ2-1; V: TRBV4-2; size: .; DNA: TGTGCCAGCAGCCTAAACCCCGGGACTGAGACCTACAATGAGCAGTTCTTC; CDR3: CASSLNPGTETYNEQFF
D: .; J: TRBJ1-2; V: TRBV20-1; size: .; DNA: TGCAGTGCTCGCGCCACACGGGGCCTGGCCCAGCGCGGTGGCTACACCTTC; CDR3: CSARATRGLAQRGGYTF
D: TRBD1; J: TRBJ2-1; V: TRBV12-3/TRBV12-4; size: few; DNA: TGTGCCAGCAGCCACGGGACAGGGAACAATGAGCAGTTCTTC; CDR3: CASSHGTGNNEQFF
D: TRBD1; J: TRBJ2-5; V: TRBV7-9; size: few; DNA: TGTGCCAGCAGCTTCCGGGACAGGGCTGAGACCCAGTACTTC; CDR3: CASSFRDRAETQYF
D: TRBD2; J: TRBJ2-1; V: TRBV20-1; size: .; DNA: TGCAGTGCAGAATCTAGCGGAAGCTCCTACAATGAGCAGTTCTTC; CDR3: CSAESSGSSYNEQFF
D: TRBD1; J: TRBJ2-5; V: TRBV3-1; size: .; DNA: TGTGCCAGCAGCCAGGCAGGGACAGCACAAGAGACCCAGTACTTC; CDR3: CASSQAGTAQETQYF
D: TRBD1; J: TRBJ2-3; V: TRBV18; size: .; DNA: TGTGCCAGCTCACCGGGACAGGCCAACACAGATACGCAGTATTTT; CDR3: CASSPGQANTDTQYF
D: TRBD2; J: TRBJ2-1; V: TRBV30; size: many; DNA: TGTGCCTGGAGTGTAACGCGGGAGAATCAGTTCTTC; CDR3: CAWSVTRENQFF
D: TRBD2; J: TRBJ2-5; V: TRBV29-1; size: few; DNA: TGCAGCGTTGGTGCGGGAGGAAAGACCCAGTACTTC; CDR3: CSVGAGGKTQYF
D: .; J: TRBJ1-1; V: TRBV29-1; size: few; DNA: TGCAGCGTCTCACCCGACAGCTACACTGAAGCTTTCTTT; CDR3: CSVSPDSYTEAFF
D: TRBD2; J: TRBJ2-2; V: TRBV24-1; size: .; DNA: TGTGCCACCAGTGATCCCCCAGCGGGGGGTAATGCCGGGGAGCTGTTTTTT; CDR3: CATSDPPAGGNAGELFF
D: .; J: TRBJ2-2; V: TRBV20-1; size: .; DNA: TGCAGTGCTAGGCGTCAGAACACCGGGGAGCTGTTTTTT; CDR3: CSARRQNTGELFF
D: .; J: TRBJ1-2; V: TRBV9; size: .; DNA: TGTGCCAGCAGCGTACGGCAGGAGGATTATGGCTACACCTTC; CDR3: CASSVRQEDYGYTF
D: .; J: TRBJ1-3; V: TRBV6-5; size: .; DNA: TGTGCCAGCAGTTACTGGGCAGGATCTGGAAACACCATATATTTT; CDR3: CASSYWAGSGNTIYF
D: TRBD2; J: TRBJ2-7; V: TRBV12-3/TRBV12-4; size: .; DNA: TGTGCCAGCAGTCACGGACTAGCGGGAGGTTACGAGCAGGACTTC; CDR3: CASSHGLAGGYEQDF
D: TRBD2; J: TRBJ2-3; V: TRBV5-6; size: many; DNA: TGTGCCAGCGGATTAGCGGGGGAGAACACAGATACGCAGTATTTT; CDR3: CASGLAGENTDTQYF
D: .; J: TRBJ1-6; V: TRBV12-3/TRBV12-4; size: .; DNA: TGTGCCAGCAGGTCACCAGGTTTAGGTTCACCCCTCCACTTT; CDR3: CASRSPGLGSPLHF
D: TRBD1; J: TRBJ2-3; V: TRBV29-1; size: many; DNA: TGCAGCGTTGGGATCTCGGGACAGGGCACAGATACGCAGTATTTT; CDR3: CSVGISGQGTDTQYF
D: .; J: TRBJ2-1; V: TRBV5-1; size: .; DNA: TGCGCCCGTAACTTAGCGGAGCTGTACAATGAGCAGTTCTTC; CDR3: CARNLAELYNEQFF
D: TRBD1; J: TRBJ2-3; V: TRBV7-2; size: few; DNA: TGTGCCAGCAGCCGGGGACAGGGGAACACAGATACGCAGTATTTT; CDR3: CASSRGQGNTDTQYF
D: TRBD1; J: TRBJ2-5; V: TRBV18; size: .; DNA: TGTGCCAGCTCAGTCGTCAGGGGGCAAGAGACCCAGTACTTC; CDR3: CASSVVRGQETQYF
D: .; J: TRBJ2-1; V: TRBV20-1; size: few; DNA: TGCAGTTTCAAAGTGCCAGGGCCAAGTAGGGAGCAGTTCTTC; CDR3: CSFKVPGPSREQFF
D: TRBD2; J: TRBJ2-1; V: TRBV12-3/TRBV12-4; size: .; DNA: TGTGCCAGCATATTAGGGTTCGGGGGGGGTGAGCAGTTCTTC; CDR3: CASILGFGGGEQFF
D: .; J: TRBJ2-6; V: TRBV28; size: .; DNA: TGTGCCAGCAGGAACGGAGGGGCGCTGTCTGGGGCCAACGTCCTGACTTTC; CDR3: CASRNGGALSGANVLTF
D: TRBD1; J: TRBJ1-1; V: TRBV20-1; size: few; DNA: TGCAGTGCTACCGGGGACAGATTGAACACTGAAGCTTTCTTT; CDR3: CSATGDRLNTEAFF
D: TRBD2; J: TRBJ2-7; V: TRBV7-9; size: few; DNA: TGTGCCAGCAGCTTAGGCGGGGGGATTTACGAGCAGTACTTC; CDR3: CASSLGGGIYEQYF
D: .; J: TRBJ2-1; V: TRBV6-1; size: .; DNA: TGTGCCAGCAGGCCCTCAAAGGGCGAGCAGTTCTTC; CDR3: CASRPSKGEQFF
D: TRBD1; J: TRBJ1-5; V: TRBV29-1; size: .; DNA: TGCAGCGTTGGAACGACAGGGTCGGCCCAGCATTTT; CDR3: CSVGTTGSAQHF
D: TRBD1; J: TRBJ2-2; V: TRBV6-1; size: .; DNA: TGTGCCAGCAATCCGCAGGGGGCGCGTCCCGGGGAGCTGTTTTTT; CDR3: CASNPQGARPGELFF
D: TRBD1; J: TRBJ2-1; V: TRBV7-6; size: few; DNA: TGTGCCAGCAGCCAGCGTCGTGGACAGGGGGTCGTCGATGAGCAGTTCTTC; CDR3: CASSQRRGQGVVDEQFF
D: .; J: TRBJ2-1; V: TRBV25-1; size: .; DNA: TGTGCCAGCAGTGAAGAGGGGGGTCTCTTCTTC; CDR3: CASSEEGGLFF